A single T cell receptor (beta chain) is shown here with its context. These data come from a study of blood T cell repertoires in COVID-19. Assay: immunoSEQ multiplex PCR; the TCRdb copy retains only in-frame clones and omits some. Of approximately 400,000 clones listed, over 80% are singletons. V dropped 4 bases and J dropped 6; count of bases not matched to a gene: 11. This CDR3 comprises 17 residues. Germline V gene sequence: CDR1 KGHSH, CDR2 LQKENI. This chain links TRBV18 with TRBJ1-5; 11 nucleotides align to TRBD1. This receptor was taken from a woman aged 50 to 65 who had recovered from COVID-19. The sequencing sample was made of PBMCs or T cells enriched from blood (not recorded which). Here the CDR3 reads CASSQGSPGQGGQPQHF. CDR3 nucleotide sequence: TGTGCCAGCTCACAAGGTTCCCCGGGACAGGGGGGTCAGCCCCAGCATTTT.